The entry below describes one TCR beta chain. This entry is derived from a study of patients and donors after allogeneic stem cell transplantation. The V end lost 1 base, the J end lost 1 base, and 10 bases lay between the germline ends. CDR3 length equals 15 residues. From germline, CDR1 is LGHNA and CDR2 YNFKEQ. One entry per CDR3 protein results from TCRdb running MiXCR on the RT-PCR reads. The repertoire has approximately 140,000 distinct CDR3 sequences, about a third of them found once; the top ten carry roughly 52%. J is TRBJ2-5 and V is TRBV4-2; D might be TRBD2 (6 bases). Sequencing input: blood, either unsorted or a sorted T cell fraction (not recorded which). The TCR was taken from a human donor who was either an allogeneic HSCT recipient or a stem cell or donor lymphocyte infusion donor (not recorded which). It is not recorded whose cells these are; they may come from a transplant donor. CDR3 region: CASSQGPRGQETQYF. Written as DNA, the CDR3 is TGTGCCAGCAGCCAAGGCCCGCGGGGCCAAGAGACCCAGTACTTC.